A single sample is the source of the 28 T cell receptor beta chains below, sequenced in a study of shared clonotypes between healthy human individuals. Assay used: immunoSEQ multiplex PCR; TCRdb lists only in-frame clones, some missing. In the table there are a few million clones, around 90% of which are singletons. Sequenced sample: naive CD4+ T cells sorted from blood. The sample's subset: CD45RA+ positively selected. These receptors were obtained from a man aged 18 to 29 in good health.

The chain recombines TRBV19 with TRBJ2-7, with D possibly being TRBD2 (6 bases). The V and J ends lost 7 bases and 2 bases respectively, with 9 bases between them. The CDR3 is 12 residues long. Germline CDR1 is LNHDA and CDR2 is SQIVND (reference sequence). CDR3 bases: TGTGCCAGTACTAGCGAGACCTACGAGCAGTACTTC. Translating gives CASTSETYEQYF.

V and J are TRBV27 and TRBJ2-5; D gene ambiguous. The J call may be mistaken, given a closer DNA end match to TRBJ2-7. The V gene's germline CDR1 is MNHEY and CDR2 SMNVEV (reference sequence). This CDR3 is 10 amino acids long. CDR3 sequence: CASGPYEQYF. DNA of the CDR3: TGTGCCAGCGGACCGTACGAGCAGTACTTC.

Note on this clone: Within the sample, other DNA sequences also encode this same CDR3. The chain has TRBV30 and TRBJ1-5, with D perhaps matching TRBD1 (6 bases). Germline V lookup: CDR1 GTSNPN, CDR2 SVGIG (reference sequence). The germline V and J ends were trimmed by 1 base and 3 bases, with 7 bases remaining between them. The CDR3 covers 13 residues. CDR3 amino acids: CAWSGTVNQPQHF. The CDR3 DNA reads TGTGCCTGGAGTGGGACAGTCAATCAGCCCCAGCATTTT.

As to this clone: The sample carries other DNA sequences with the same CDR3. The gene calls are TRBV28 and TRBJ1-5, with TRBD1 matching 7 bases. The CDR3 is 15 residues long. The V segment lost 1 base and the J segment 2 bases; nucleotides outside the gene matches: 2. CDR1 MDHEN and CDR2 SYDVKM come from the germline V gene. Written as DNA, the CDR3 is TGTGCCAGCAGTTTATCAGGACAGGGCAATCAGCCCCAGCATTTT. It encodes CASSLSGQGNQPQHF.

The rearrangement links TRBV7-2 to TRBJ2-7; D possibly corresponds to TRBD1 (5 bases). Trimming cost V 6 bases and J 4 bases, with 7 bases left between them. The CDR3 has 11 amino acids. Germline CDR1 and CDR2: SGHTA and FQGNSA. This CDR3 is CASRAGYEQYF. As DNA, the CDR3 is TGTGCCAGCAGGGCAGGGTACGAGCAGTACTTC.

The chain uses TRBV6-1 and TRBJ1-2; the D gene is possibly TRBD1 (5 bases). The CDR3 is made up of 14 amino acids. Trimming left V 0 bases short and J 6 bases short, with 11 bases between. Germline V lookup: CDR1 MNHNS, CDR2 SASEGT. CDR3 DNA sequence: TGTGCCAGCAGTGAAGCTAGAGGGGAGGATGGCTACACCTTC. This sequence encodes CASSEARGEDGYTF.

With regard to this clone: This sample includes further DNA sequences coding for the same CDR3. The chain is built from TRBV11-3 and TRBJ2-3; D is unclear. The CDR3 is 12 residues long. Trimming removed 4 bases at V and 4 bases at J, with 6 bases between. CDR1 and CDR2 (germline): SGHNT, YENEEA. This CDR3 reads CASSSTPDTQYF. As DNA, the CDR3 is TGTGCCAGCAGCTCTACCCCAGATACGCAGTATTTT.

Points on this clone: The CDR3 ends on some other residue instead of the conserved phenylalanine or tryptophan, so this is likely a read error. The V call is TRBV6-5, the J call TRBJ1-2; 7 bases are shared with TRBD1. The CDR3 extends over 16 amino acids. Germline V gives CDR1 MNHEY, CDR2 SVGAGI. Unmatched junction bases numbered 8, after V lost 0 bases and J lost 4 bases. The CDR3 DNA follows: TGTGCCAGCAGTTACTCAGGGGGCAGGGGCTCCTATGGCTACACCGTC. This codes for CASSYSGGRGSYGYTV.

The genes are TRBV11-1 and TRBJ2-7; D unresolved. V lost 1 base to trimming and J lost 2 bases, with 18 bases between them. CDR3 size: 17 residues. Germline V CDR1 and CDR2: SGHAT, FQDESV (reference sequence). In DNA form, the CDR3 reads TGTGCCAGCAGCTTAGGAGTAATTGGGTCCCCCACCTACGAGCAGTACTTC. Translation: CASSLGVIGSPTYEQYF.

The rearrangement joins TRBV18 to TRBJ2-5; D unresolved. Trimming left V 5 bases short and J 7 bases short, with 20 bases between. Per germline, CDR1 KGHSH and CDR2 LQKENI. The CDR3 totals 15 residues. The CDR3 region has the DNA TGTGCCAGCTCAGGGCAGGAATCTGGGTTTGGGACCCAGTACTTC. Its protein is CASSGQESGFGTQYF. The full variable domain, with the rest looked up from reference TRBV18 and TRBJ2-5, is NAGVMQNPRHLVRRRGQEARLRCSPMKGHSHVYWYRQLPEEGLKFMVYLQKENIIDESGMPKERFSAEFPKEGPSILRIQQVVRGDSAAYFCASSGQESGFGTQYFGPGTRLLVL.

The chain couples TRBV10-3 to TRBJ2-2; weak D call: TRBD2 (6 bases). CDR3 size: 15 residues. The germline CDR1 and CDR2 sequences are ENHRY and SYGVKD. Trimming removed 10 bases from V and 3 bases from J, with 18 bases in between. The chain's CDR3 is CATLSGGTDTGELFF. The CDR3 DNA is TGTGCCACCCTTTCCGGCGGGACGGACACCGGGGAGCTGTTTTTT.

The sample holds one count of this clone. The J gene is TRBJ2-7, the V gene TRBV4-2; D uncertain. The V gene's germline CDR1 is LGHNA and CDR2 YNFKEQ. The V end was cut by 4 bases, the J end by 4 bases, with 11 bases between. This CDR3 contains 13 residues. The CDR3 coding sequence is TGTGCCAGCAGCCGGGTTATTTTTTACGAGCAGTACTTC. As protein: CASSRVIFYEQYF.

In this sample, this clone turned up once. V usage is TRBV6-4 and J usage is TRBJ2-1; D is undetermined. V lost 3 bases, J lost 13 bases, and 13 bases lay in between. The CDR3 sequence is 12 residues long. Germline loops: CDR1 MRHNA, CDR2 SNTAGT. The CDR3 DNA reads as TGTGCCAGCAGTGATGAGGCCCGAGCCCAGTTCTTC. Amino acid sequence: CASSDEARAQFF.

To note about this clone: The sample has other DNA sequences that encode this CDR3 too. The rearrangement joins TRBV9 to TRBJ2-1; D call uncertain. Trimming took 0 bases from V and 6 from J, leaving 7 bases between them. The CDR3 length is 13 residues. Germline CDR1 is SGDLS and CDR2 is YYNGEE. The CDR3: CASSVDSFNEQFF. The CDR3 nucleotides read TGTGCCAGCAGCGTAGATAGCTTCAATGAGCAGTTCTTC.

A note on this clone: Different DNA sequences within this sample yield the same CDR3. V is TRBV18 and J is TRBJ1-1, with D tentatively TRBD1 (5 bases). The CDR3 has 13 amino acids. Germline V lookup: CDR1 KGHSH, CDR2 LQKENI. V lost 6 bases, J lost 1 base, and 9 bases lay in between. The CDR3 DNA follows: TGTGCCAGCTCGCCCCAGGGGAACACTGAAGCTTTCTTT. Translation gives CASSPQGNTEAFF.

The chain is built from TRBV6-1 and TRBJ1-2; D is ambiguous. CDR3 length: 13 residues. Germline V gives CDR1 MNHNS, CDR2 SASEGT. Trimming removed 3 bases at V and 3 bases at J, with 8 bases between. CDR3 bases: TGTGCCAGCAGTGAGAACGGATACTATGGCTACACCTTC. This sequence encodes CASSENGYYGYTF.

This rearrangement joins TRBV5-4 to TRBJ2-1; maybe TRBD2 (5 bases). The germline V and J ends were trimmed by 3 bases and 4 bases, with 26 bases remaining between them. In germline, CDR1 is SGHNT, CDR2 YYREEE (reference sequence). CDR3 length equals 19 residues. In nucleotides, the CDR3 is TGTGCCAGCAGCTCCCGACCAAGCGGTAGCCCGGCGTATTACAATGAGCAGTTCTTC. Residues: CASSSRPSGSPAYYNEQFF.

The rearrangement joins TRBV5-6 to TRBJ1-1; a weak D match, TRBD1 (5 bases). This CDR3 is built from 15 residues. Between the trimmed V and J ends, which lost 4 bases and 1 base, there was a span of 14 bases. In germline, CDR1 is SGHDT, CDR2 YYEEEE. The DNA for the CDR3 is TGTGCCAGCAGCCCGAGACTCACAGGGAACACTGAAGCTTTCTTT. Translating gives CASSPRLTGNTEAFF.

This chain links TRBV7-2 with TRBJ1-2; D perhaps matches TRBD1 (6 bases). Germline V lookup: CDR1 SGHTA, CDR2 FQGNSA. V was trimmed by 4 bases and J by 4 bases, leaving 13 bases between them. This CDR3 is 14 amino acids long. CDR3 DNA: TGTGCCAGCAGCTCTACGACAGGTAGCTATGGCTACACCTTC. Its translation: CASSSTTGSYGYTF.

The chain couples TRBV7-8 to TRBJ2-7; 12 bases line up with TRBD1. Germline loops: CDR1 SGHVS, CDR2 FQNEAQ. The trim removed 3 bases at V and 4 bases at J, leaving 7 bases unmatched. The CDR3 is 16 amino acids. The CDR3 sequence is CASSFDRDRGRYEQYF. Written as DNA, the CDR3 is TGTGCCAGCAGCTTTGACCGGGACAGGGGGCGTTACGAGCAGTACTTC.

The chain links TRBV27 to TRBJ1-1; 9 positions match TRBD1. The V gene's germline CDR1 is MNHEY and CDR2 SMNVEV (reference sequence). The CDR3 is 18 residues long. V shed 6 bases, J shed 1 base, and the junction held 15 bases outside the gene matches. CDR3 coding DNA: TGTGCCAGCAGCCAACCCACCGGGACAGGGTTCTCGAACACTGAAGCTTTCTTT. Its protein is CASSQPTGTGFSNTEAFF.

The chain joins TRBV6-6 to TRBJ1-1; D is uncertain. Trimming left V 7 bases short and J 7 bases short, with 22 bases between. The germline V gene has CDR1 MNHNY and CDR2 SVGAGI (reference sequence). The CDR3 is made up of 15 amino acids. The CDR3 bases are TGTGCCAGCAAAATTCAGGTGGCGGGGATTCGTGAAGCTTTCTTT. Its translation is CASKIQVAGIREAFF.

Note on this clone: The same CDR3 is also encoded by other DNA sequences in this sample. The chain employs TRBV5-1 and TRBJ2-5, with TRBD1 as a possible D gene (5 bases). The CDR3 extends over 15 amino acids. Germline CDR1 SGHRS, CDR2 YFSETQ. V lost 0 bases and J lost 1, with 10 bases in between. CDR3 bases: TGCGCCAGCAGCTTGGATCCAGGGCCCCAAGAGACCCAGTACTTC. As protein: CASSLDPGPQETQYF.

V is TRBV10-3 and J is TRBJ1-1, with D unresolved. The CDR3 has 14 amino acids. The germline gives CDR1 ENHRY, CDR2 SYGVKD. This CDR3 reads CGSALAAENTEAFF. In DNA, the CDR3 is TGTGGGTCGGCTTTGGCAGCCGAAAACACTGAAGCTTTCTTT.

CDR3 sequence (DNA): TGCGCCAGCAGCCAACTTAAGGCAACTAATGAAAAACTGTTTTTT. It translates to CASSQLKATNEKLFF. This sequence joins TRBV4-3 and TRBJ1-4; no reliable D call. Germline CDR1 is LGHNA and CDR2 is YSLEER. V was clipped by 2 bases and J by 0 bases, with 7 bases between them. This CDR3 comprises 15 residues.

The rearrangement links TRBV10-3 to TRBJ1-1; 8 bases align to TRBD1. This CDR3 region has 16 residues. Trimming at V came to 6 bases and at J to 2 bases, leaving 11 bases not matched to a gene. The V gene's germline CDR1 is ENHRY and CDR2 SYGVKD. CDR3 bases: TGTGCCATCAGGGATCTCGCAGGGGGCACAAACACTGAAGCTTTCTTT. It specifies CAIRDLAGGTNTEAFF.

The chain joins TRBV9 to TRBJ2-1, with 15 bases identical to TRBD2. CDR3 length: 20 residues. Germline V gene sequence: CDR1 SGDLS, CDR2 YYNGEE. Trimming cost V 2 bases and J 0 bases; bases outside gene matches: 9. Written as DNA, the CDR3 is TGTGCCAGCAGCGTGAGCCCGGGACTAGCGGGAGGATACTCCTACAATGAGCAGTTCTTC. It specifies CASSVSPGLAGGYSYNEQFF.

The CDR3: CASTSPGRHAGELFF. The CDR3 DNA is TGTGCCAGTACCTCCCCGGGCCGGCACGCCGGGGAGCTGTTTTTT. This sequence joins TRBV19 and TRBJ2-2; no clear D. Looked up from germline, CDR1 is LNHDA and CDR2 is SQIVND (reference sequence). V shed 7 bases and J shed 6 bases, with 18 bases lying between them. The CDR3 covers 15 residues.